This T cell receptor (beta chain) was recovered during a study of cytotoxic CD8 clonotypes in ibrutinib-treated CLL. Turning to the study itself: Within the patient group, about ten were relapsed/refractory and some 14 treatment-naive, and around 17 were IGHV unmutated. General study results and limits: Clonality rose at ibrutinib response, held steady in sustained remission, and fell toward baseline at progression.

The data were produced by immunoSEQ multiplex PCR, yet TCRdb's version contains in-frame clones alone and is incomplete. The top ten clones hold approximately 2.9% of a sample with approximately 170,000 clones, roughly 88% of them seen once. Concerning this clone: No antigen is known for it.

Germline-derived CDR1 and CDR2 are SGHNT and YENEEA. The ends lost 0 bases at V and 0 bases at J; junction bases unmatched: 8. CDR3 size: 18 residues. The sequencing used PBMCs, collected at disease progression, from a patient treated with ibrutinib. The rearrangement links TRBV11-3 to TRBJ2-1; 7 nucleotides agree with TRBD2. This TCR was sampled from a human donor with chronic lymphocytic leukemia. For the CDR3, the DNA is TGTGCCAGCAGCTTAGACGGGGTGCGGGAGAGCTCCTACAATGAGCAGTTCTTC. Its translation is CASSLDGVRESSYNEQFF.